The rows below give T cell receptor beta chains drawn from one sample of a study of T-cell reconstitution after alpha-beta-depleted transplantation in children. TCRdb recomputed calls from the PCR reads with MiXCR, one row per CDR3 protein. The sample contains around 380,000 distinct CDR3 sequences, approximately 11% of which appear only once. Sequenced material: PBMCs from the stem cell graft donor, taken from the stem cell graft. These TCRs come from a human donor who donated a stem cell graft to a child with acute myeloid leukemia. Each CDR3 is given with its conserved first and last residue. A D gene is named only where the DNA matches it firmly. A clone size is listed for some rows: how often the clone was seen (once, few, many), or a class if it is expanded.

v_call	d_call	j_call	clone_size	cdr3_aa	cdr3_nt
TRBV27	NA	TRBJ1-6	few	CASSLGAEGNSPLHF	TGTGCCAGCAGTTTAGGGGCGGAGGGGAATTCACCCCTCCACTTT
TRBV12-3/TRBV12-4	NA	TRBJ1-1	many	CASSYYPPRDTEAFF	TGTGCCAGCAGTTACTATCCCCCTCGGGACACTGAAGCTTTCTTT
TRBV6-1	NA	TRBJ2-1	NA	CASRSPLYENEQFF	TGTGCCAGCAGGTCCCCCCTTTATGAGAATGAGCAGTTCTTC
TRBV5-1	NA	TRBJ1-2	few	CASSLADSRGDGYTF	TGCGCCAGCAGCTTGGCGGACAGTCGTGGTGATGGCTACACCTTC
TRBV4-1	NA	TRBJ2-3	NA	CASSQDPLGWEVTDTQYF	TGCGCCAGCAGCCAAGATCCCCTGGGATGGGAGGTTACAGATACGCAGTATTTT
TRBV7-9	TRBD1	TRBJ2-1	NA	CASSLATGGVNEQFF	TGTGCCAGCAGCTTAGCGACAGGGGGGGTCAATGAGCAGTTCTTC
TRBV28	NA	TRBJ2-1	NA	CASSAGTGLSYNEQFF	TGTGCCAGCAGTGCCGGGACGGGTCTCTCCTACAATGAGCAGTTCTTC
TRBV20-1	NA	TRBJ2-1	many	CSARAGYEQFF	TGCAGTGCTAGAGCCGGGTATGAGCAGTTCTTC
TRBV7-9	NA	TRBJ1-1	NA	CASSRQGTTEAFF	TGTGCCAGCAGCCGTCAGGGGACCACTGAAGCTTTCTTT
TRBV18	NA	TRBJ2-4	few	CASSPTDGNIAKNIQYF	TGTGCCAGCTCACCTACGGACGGAAATATAGCCAAAAACATTCAGTACTTC